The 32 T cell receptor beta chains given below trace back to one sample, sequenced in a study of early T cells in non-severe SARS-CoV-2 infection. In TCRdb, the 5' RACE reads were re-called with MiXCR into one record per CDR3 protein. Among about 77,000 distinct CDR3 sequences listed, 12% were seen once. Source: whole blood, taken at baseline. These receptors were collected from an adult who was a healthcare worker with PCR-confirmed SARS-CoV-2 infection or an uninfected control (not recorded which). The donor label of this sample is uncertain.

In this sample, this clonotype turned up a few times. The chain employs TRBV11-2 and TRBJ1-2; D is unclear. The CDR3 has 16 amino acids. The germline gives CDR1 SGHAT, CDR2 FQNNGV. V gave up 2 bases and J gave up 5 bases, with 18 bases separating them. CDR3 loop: CASSLNIGRLKYGYTF. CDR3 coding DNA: TGTGCCAGCAGCTTAAATATTGGACGGCTAAAATATGGCTACACCTTC.

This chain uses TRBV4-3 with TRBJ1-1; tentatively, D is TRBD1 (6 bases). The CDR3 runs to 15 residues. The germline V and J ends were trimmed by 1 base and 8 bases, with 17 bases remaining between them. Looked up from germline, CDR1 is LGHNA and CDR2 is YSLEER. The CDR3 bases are TGCGCCAGCAGCCAAGGTGACAGGATTGTCCCCGAAGCTTTCTTT. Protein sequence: CASSQGDRIVPEAFF.

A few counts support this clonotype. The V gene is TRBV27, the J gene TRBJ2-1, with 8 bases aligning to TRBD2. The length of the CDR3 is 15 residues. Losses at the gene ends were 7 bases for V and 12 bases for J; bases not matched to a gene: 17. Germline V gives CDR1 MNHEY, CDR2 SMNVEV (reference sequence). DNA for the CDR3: TGTGCCAGCAATCACTATCTGCCAAGCGGGGGCCCGCAGTTCTTC. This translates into CASNHYLPSGGPQFF.

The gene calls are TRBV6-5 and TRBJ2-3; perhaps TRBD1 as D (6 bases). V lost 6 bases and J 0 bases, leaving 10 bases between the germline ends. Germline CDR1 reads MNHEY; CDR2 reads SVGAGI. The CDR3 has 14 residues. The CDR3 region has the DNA TGTGCCAGCAGGCTAGGGGGAAGCACAGATACGCAGTATTTT. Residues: CASRLGGSTDTQYF.

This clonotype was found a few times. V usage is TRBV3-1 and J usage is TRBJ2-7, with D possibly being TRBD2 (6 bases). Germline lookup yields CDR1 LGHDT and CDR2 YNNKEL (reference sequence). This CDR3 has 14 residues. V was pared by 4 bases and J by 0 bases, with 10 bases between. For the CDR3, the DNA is TGTGCCAGCAGCCTGGGACTCCACTCCTACGAGCAGTACTTC. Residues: CASSLGLHSYEQYF.

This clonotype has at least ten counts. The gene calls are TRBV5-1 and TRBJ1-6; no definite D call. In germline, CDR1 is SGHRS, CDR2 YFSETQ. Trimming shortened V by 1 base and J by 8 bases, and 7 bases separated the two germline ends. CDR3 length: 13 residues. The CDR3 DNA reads TGCGCCAGCAGCTTGAAATCGGATTCACCCCTCCACTTT. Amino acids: CASSLKSDSPLHF.

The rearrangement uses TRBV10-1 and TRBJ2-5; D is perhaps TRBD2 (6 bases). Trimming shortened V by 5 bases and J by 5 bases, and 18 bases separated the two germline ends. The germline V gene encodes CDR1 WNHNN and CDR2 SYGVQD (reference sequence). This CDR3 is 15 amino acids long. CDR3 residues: CASSNLDYTRETQYF. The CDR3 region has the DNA TGCGCCAGCAGTAACCTGGACTATACGCGGGAGACCCAGTACTTC.

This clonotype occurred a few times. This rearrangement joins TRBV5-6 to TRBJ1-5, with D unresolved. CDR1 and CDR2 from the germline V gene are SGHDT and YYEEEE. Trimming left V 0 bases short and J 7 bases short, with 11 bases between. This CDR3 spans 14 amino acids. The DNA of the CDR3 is TGTGCCAGCAGCTTGGGCACGGTGGGACAGCCCCAGCATTTT. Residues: CASSLGTVGQPQHF.

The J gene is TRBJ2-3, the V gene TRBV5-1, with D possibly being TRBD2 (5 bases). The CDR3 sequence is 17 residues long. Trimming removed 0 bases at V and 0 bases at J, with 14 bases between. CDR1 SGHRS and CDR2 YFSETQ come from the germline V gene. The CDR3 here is CASSLAGVAISTDTQYF. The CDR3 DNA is TGCGCCAGCAGCTTGGCCGGGGTAGCCATTAGCACAGATACGCAGTATTTT. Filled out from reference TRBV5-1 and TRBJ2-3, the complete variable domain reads KAGVTQTPRYLIKTRGQQVTLSCSPISGHRSVSWYQQTPGQGLQFLFEYFSETQRNKGNFPGRFSGRQFSNSRSEMNVSTLELGDSALYLCASSLAGVAISTDTQYFGPGTRLTVL.

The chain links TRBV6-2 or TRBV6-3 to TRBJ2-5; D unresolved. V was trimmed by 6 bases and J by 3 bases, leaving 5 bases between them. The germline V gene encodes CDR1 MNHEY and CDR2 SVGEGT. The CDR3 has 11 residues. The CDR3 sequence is CASSKKETQYF. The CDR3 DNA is TGTGCCAGCAGCAAGAAAGAGACCCAGTACTTC.

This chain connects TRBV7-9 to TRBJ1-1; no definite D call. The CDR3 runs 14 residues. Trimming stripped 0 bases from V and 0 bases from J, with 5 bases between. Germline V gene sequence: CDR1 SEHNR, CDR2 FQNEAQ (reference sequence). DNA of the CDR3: TGTGCCAGCAGCTTAGCAGGCTTGAACACTGAAGCTTTCTTT. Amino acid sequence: CASSLAGLNTEAFF.

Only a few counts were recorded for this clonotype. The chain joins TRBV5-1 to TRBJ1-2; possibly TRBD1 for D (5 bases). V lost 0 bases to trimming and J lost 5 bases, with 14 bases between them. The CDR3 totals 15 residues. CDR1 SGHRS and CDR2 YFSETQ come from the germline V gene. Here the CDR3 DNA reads TGCGCCAGCAGCTTGGCCCCAGGGAGCTTGTATGGCTACACCTTC. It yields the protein CASSLAPGSLYGYTF.

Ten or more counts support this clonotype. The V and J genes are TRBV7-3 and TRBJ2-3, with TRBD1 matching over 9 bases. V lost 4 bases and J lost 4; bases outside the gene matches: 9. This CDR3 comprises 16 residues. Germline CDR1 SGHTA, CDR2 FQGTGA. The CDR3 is CASSSGDRVNSDTQYF. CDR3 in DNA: TGTGCCAGCAGCTCCGGGGACAGGGTGAATTCAGATACGCAGTATTTT.

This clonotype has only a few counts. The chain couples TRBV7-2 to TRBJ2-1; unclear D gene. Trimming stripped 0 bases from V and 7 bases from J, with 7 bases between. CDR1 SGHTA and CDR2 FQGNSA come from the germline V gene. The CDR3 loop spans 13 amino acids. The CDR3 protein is CASSLAPPNEQFF. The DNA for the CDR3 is TGTGCCAGCAGCTTAGCCCCACCGAATGAGCAGTTCTTC.

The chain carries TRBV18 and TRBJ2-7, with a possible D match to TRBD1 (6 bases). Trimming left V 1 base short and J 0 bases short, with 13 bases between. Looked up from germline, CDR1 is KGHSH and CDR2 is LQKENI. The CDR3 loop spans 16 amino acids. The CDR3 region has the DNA TGTGCCAGCTCACCACTACAGGGTCTGAGCTCCTACGAGCAGTACTTC. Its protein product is CASSPLQGLSSYEQYF. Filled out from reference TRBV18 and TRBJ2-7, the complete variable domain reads NAGVMQNPRHLVRRRGQEARLRCSPMKGHSHVYWYRQLPEEGLKFMVYLQKENIIDESGMPKERFSAEFPKEGPSILRIQQVVRGDSAAYFCASSPLQGLSSYEQYFGPGTRLTVT.

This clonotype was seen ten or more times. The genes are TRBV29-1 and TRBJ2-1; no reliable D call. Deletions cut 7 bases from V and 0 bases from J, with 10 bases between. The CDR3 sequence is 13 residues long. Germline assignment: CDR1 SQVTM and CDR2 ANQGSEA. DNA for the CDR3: TGCAGCGCCCGGGCATCCTCCTACAATGAGCAGTTCTTC. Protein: CSARASSYNEQFF.

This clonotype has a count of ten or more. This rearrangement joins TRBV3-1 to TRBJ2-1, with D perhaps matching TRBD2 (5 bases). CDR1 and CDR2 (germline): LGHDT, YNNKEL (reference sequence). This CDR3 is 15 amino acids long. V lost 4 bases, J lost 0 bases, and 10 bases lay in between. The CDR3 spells CASSPGESSYNEQFF. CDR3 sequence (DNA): TGTGCCAGCAGCCCCGGGGAGAGCTCCTACAATGAGCAGTTCTTC.

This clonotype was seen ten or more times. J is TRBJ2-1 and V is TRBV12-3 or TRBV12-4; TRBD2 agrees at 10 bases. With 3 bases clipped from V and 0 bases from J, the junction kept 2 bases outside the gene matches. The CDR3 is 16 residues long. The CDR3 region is CASSFRTSGSYNEQFF. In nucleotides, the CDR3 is TGTGCCAGCAGTTTTAGGACTAGCGGCTCCTACAATGAGCAGTTCTTC.

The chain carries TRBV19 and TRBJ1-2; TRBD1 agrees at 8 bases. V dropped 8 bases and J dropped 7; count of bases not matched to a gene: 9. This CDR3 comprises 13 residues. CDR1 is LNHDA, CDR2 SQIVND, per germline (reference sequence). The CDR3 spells CASSQGASLGYTF. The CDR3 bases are TGTGCCAGTTCTCAGGGGGCGTCTCTTGGCTACACCTTC.

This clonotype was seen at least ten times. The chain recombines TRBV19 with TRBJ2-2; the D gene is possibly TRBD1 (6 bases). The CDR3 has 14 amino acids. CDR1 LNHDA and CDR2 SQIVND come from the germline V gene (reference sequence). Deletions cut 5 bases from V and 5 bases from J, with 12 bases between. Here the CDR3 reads CASSWQGRTGELFF. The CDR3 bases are TGTGCCAGTAGTTGGCAGGGGCGGACCGGGGAGCTGTTTTTT.

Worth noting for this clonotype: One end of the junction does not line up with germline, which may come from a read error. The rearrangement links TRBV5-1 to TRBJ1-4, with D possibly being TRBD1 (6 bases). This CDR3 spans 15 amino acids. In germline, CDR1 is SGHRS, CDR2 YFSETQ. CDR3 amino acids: CASSPGHATNEKLFF. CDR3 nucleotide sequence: TGTGCCAGCAGCCCGGGACACGCAACTAATGAAAAACTGTTTTTT. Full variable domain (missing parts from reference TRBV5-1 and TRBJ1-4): KAGVTQTPRYLIKTRGQQVTLSCSPISGHRSVSWYQQTPGQGLQFLFEYFSETQRNKGNFPGRFSGRQFSNSRSEMNVSTLELGDSALYLCASSPGHATNEKLFFGSGTQLSVL.

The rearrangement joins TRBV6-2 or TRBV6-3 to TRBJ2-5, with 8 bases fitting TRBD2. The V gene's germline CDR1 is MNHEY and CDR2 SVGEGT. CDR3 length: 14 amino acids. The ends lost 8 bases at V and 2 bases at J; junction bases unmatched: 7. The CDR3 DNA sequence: TGTGCCAGCCGTCGGGGGGGGGAGCAAGAGACCCAGTACTTC. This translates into CASRRGGEQETQYF.

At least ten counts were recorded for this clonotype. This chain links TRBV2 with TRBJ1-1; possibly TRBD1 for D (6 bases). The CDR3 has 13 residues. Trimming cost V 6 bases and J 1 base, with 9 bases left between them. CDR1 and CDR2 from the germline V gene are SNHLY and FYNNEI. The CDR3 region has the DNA TGTGCCAGCAGGACACAGGGGAACACTGAAGCTTTCTTT. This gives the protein CASRTQGNTEAFF.

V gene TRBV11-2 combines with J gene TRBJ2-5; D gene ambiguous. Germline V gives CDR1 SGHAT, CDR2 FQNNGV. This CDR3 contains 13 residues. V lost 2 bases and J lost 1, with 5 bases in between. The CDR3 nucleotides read TGTGCCAGCAGCTTAAACAGCCAAGAGACCCAGTACTTC. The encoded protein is CASSLNSQETQYF.

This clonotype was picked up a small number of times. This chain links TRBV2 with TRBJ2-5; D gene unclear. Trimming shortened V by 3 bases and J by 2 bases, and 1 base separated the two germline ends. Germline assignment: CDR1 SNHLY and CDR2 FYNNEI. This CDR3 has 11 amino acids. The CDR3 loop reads CASSEQETQYF. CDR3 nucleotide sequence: TGTGCCAGCAGTGAGCAAGAGACCCAGTACTTC.

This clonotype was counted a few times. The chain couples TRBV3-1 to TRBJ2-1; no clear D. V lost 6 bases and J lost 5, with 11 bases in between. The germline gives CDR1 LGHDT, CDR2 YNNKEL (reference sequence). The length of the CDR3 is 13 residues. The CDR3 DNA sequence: TGTGCCAGCAGAGATCTATGGGACAATGAGCAGTTCTTC. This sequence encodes CASRDLWDNEQFF.

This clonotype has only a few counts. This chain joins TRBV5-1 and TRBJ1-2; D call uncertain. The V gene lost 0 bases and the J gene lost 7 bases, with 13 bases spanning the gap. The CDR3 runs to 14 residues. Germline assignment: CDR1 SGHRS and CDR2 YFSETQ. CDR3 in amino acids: CASSLEDASGGYTF. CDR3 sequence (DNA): TGCGCCAGCAGCTTGGAAGACGCATCGGGTGGCTACACCTTC.

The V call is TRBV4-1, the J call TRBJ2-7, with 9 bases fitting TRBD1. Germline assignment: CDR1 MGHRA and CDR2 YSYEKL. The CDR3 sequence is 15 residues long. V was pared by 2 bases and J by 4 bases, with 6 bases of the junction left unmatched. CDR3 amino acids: CASSQPGTGTYEQYF. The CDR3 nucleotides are TGCGCCAGCAGCCAACCCGGGACAGGGACATACGAGCAGTACTTC.

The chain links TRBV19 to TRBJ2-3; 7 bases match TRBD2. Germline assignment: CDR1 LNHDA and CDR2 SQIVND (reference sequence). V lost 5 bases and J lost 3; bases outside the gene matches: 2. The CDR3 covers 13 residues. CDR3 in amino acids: CASSHGGTDTQYF. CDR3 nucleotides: TGTGCCAGTAGTCACGGGGGGACAGATACGCAGTATTTT. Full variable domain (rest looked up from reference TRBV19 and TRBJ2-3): DGGITQSPKYLFRKEGQNVTLSCEQNLNHDAMYWYRQDPGQGLRLIYYSQIVNDFQKGDIAEGYSVSREKKESFPLTVTSAQKNPTAFYLCASSHGGTDTQYFGPGTRLTVL.

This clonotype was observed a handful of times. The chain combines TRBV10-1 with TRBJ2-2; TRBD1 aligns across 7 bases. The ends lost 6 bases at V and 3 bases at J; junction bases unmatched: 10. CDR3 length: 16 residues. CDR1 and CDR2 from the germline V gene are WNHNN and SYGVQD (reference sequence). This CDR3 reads CASSRDSLVYTGELFF. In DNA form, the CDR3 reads TGCGCCAGCAGCCGGGACAGTCTTGTTTACACCGGGGAGCTGTTTTTT.

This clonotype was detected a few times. CDR3 sequence reads: CSALAGDQETQYF. For the CDR3, the DNA is TGCAGTGCACTAGCGGGGGACCAAGAGACCCAGTACTTC. The chain combines TRBV20-1 with TRBJ2-5, with 11 bases identical to TRBD2. Per the germline V gene, CDR1 is DFQATT and CDR2 is SNEGSKA (reference sequence). This CDR3 contains 13 residues. Germline trimming cut 6 bases from V and 0 bases from J; bases unmatched to any gene: 0.

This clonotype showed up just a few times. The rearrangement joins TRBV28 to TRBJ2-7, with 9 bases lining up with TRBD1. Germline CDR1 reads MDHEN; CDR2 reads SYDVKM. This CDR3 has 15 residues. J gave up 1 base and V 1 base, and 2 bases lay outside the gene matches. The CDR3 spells CASSLSDRGSYEQYF. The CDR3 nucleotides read TGTGCCAGCAGTTTATCGGACAGGGGATCCTACGAGCAGTACTTC.